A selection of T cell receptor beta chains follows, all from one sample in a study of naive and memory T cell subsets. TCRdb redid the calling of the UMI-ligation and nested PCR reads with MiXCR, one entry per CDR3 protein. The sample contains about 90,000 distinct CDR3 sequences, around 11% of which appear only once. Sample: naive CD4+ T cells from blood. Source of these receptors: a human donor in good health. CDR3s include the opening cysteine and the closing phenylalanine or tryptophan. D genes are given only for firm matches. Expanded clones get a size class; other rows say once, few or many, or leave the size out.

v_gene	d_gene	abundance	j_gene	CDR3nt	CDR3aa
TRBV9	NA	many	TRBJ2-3	TGTGCCAGCAGGCTCACAGATACGCAGTATTTT	CASRLTDTQYF
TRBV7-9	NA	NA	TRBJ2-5	TGTGCCAGCAGCTTGACCTCCCGGAGCGGAGGGACCCAGTACTTC	CASSLTSRSGGTQYF
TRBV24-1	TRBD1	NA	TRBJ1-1	TGTGCCACCAGTGCCACGGGACAGGGGAACACTGAAGCTTTCTTT	CATSATGQGNTEAFF
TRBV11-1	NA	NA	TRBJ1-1	TGTGCCAGCAGCTACCGGGCGAACACTGAAGCTTTCTTT	CASSYRANTEAFF
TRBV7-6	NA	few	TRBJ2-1	TGTGCCAGCAGCTTAGCAGTTACGGGAAGCTCCTACAATGAGCAGTTCTTC	CASSLAVTGSSYNEQFF
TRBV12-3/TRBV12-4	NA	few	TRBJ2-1	TGTGCCAGCAGTTTACGCTCAGTGTACTATGAGCAGTTCTTC	CASSLRSVYYEQFF
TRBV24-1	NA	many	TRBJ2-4	TGTGCCACCTCTACCGGAGGAACAGGAGAAGCCAAAAACATTCAGTACTTC	CATSTGGTGEAKNIQYF
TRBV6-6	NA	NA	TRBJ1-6	TGTGCCAGCAGTTACGGTGATTCACCCCTCCACTTT	CASSYGDSPLHF
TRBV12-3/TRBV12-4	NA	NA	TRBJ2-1	TGTGCCAGCAGCCCCGGGACGTCCACCTACAATGAGCAGTTCTTC	CASSPGTSTYNEQFF
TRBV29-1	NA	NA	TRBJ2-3	TGCAGCGTTGCTGACTACACAGATACGCAGTATTTT	CSVADYTDTQYF
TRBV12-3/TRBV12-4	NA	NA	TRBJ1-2	TGTGCCAGCAGTTTAATGGGGAGAAAAGATGGCTACACCTTC	CASSLMGRKDGYTF
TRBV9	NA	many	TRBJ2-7	TGTGCCAGCAGCAAAGCTGGGTCTGAGCAGTACTTC	CASSKAGSEQYF
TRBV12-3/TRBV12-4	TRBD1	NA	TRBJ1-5	TGTGCCAGCAGTTTTTACGACTTTGTCAGGGGGAATCAGCCCCAGCATTTT	CASSFYDFVRGNQPQHF
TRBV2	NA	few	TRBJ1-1	TGTGCCAGCAGCCCCCTCGACCGCGAAGCTTTCTTT	CASSPLDREAFF
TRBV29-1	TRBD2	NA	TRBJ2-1	TGCGGCTCTCGGACTAGTGGGTACAATGAGCAGTTCTTC	CGSRTSGYNEQFF
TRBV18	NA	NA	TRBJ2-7	TGTGCCAGCTCACCGGTGAGGAACGAGCAGTACTTC	CASSPVRNEQYF
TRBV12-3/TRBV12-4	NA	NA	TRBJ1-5	TGTGCCAGCAGAGACCCCGGGCAGCCCCAGCATTTT	CASRDPGQPQHF
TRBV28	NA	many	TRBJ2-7	TGTGCCAGCAAGAGAGGGGGGATTGGTGAGCAGTACTTC	CASKRGGIGEQYF
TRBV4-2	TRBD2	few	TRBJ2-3	TGTGCCAGCAGCCAAGCGCAGGTGGCTAGCGGGGGTGAGGATACGCAGTATTTT	CASSQAQVASGGEDTQYF
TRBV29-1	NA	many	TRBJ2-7	TGCAGCGCAACAGTACCAGAGACTAGGACCGAGCAGTACTTC	CSATVPETRTEQYF
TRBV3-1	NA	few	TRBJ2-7	TGTGCCAGCAGCCACGCCGGGGGGCTAGCAGCCTACGAGCAGTACTTC	CASSHAGGLAAYEQYF
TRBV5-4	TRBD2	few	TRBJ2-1	TGTGCCAGCAGGAAGAGGGGCGGGAGCCTCAATGAGCAGTTCTTC	CASRKRGGSLNEQFF
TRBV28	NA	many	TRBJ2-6	TGTGCCAGCAGCACAAGGGCCAACGTCCTGACTTTC	CASSTRANVLTF
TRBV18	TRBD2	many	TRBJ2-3	TGTGCCAGCTCACCACAACGGCGGGGGAGCACCACAGATACGCAGTATTTT	CASSPQRRGSTTDTQYF
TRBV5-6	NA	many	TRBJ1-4	TGTGCCAGCAGCTTGCTAACGGGGAGTGAAAAACTGTTTTTT	CASSLLTGSEKLFF
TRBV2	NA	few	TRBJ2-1	TGTGCCAGCAGTGCGGCTCTCGGAGTCCCCATTGAGCAGTTCTTC	CASSAALGVPIEQFF
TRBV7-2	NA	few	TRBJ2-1	TGTGCCAGCAGCTTAGTTGTCTTGGGCGATGAGCAGTTCTTC	CASSLVVLGDEQFF
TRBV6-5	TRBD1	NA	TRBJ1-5	TGTGCCAGCAGTTACGGAACAGGGGATGGAGGCAATCAGCCCCAGCATTTT	CASSYGTGDGGNQPQHF
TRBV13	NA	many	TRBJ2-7	TGTGCCAGCAGCTCCCCAGTACAGGGGACTGAGCAGTACTTC	CASSSPVQGTEQYF
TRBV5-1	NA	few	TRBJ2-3	TGCGCCAGCAGCCAGTTCACAGATACGCAGTATTTT	CASSQFTDTQYF
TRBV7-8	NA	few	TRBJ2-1	TGTGCCAGCAGCACACAACTAAAACCCAGCTTTGGAGCGCAGGCCTACAATGAGCAGTTCTTC	CASSTQLKPSFGAQAYNEQFF
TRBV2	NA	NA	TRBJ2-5	TGTGCCAGCAGTGAAGCAGAGACCCAGTACTTC	CASSEAETQYF
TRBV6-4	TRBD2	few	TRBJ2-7	TGTGCCAGCAGTGACGGCGGGAGGCCCTCCTACGAGCAGTACTTC	CASSDGGRPSYEQYF
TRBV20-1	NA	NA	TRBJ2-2	TGCAGTGCTAACCCGGGGGCGACCGGGGAGCTGTTTTTT	CSANPGATGELFF
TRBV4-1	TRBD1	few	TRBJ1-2	TGCGCCAGCAGCCACAATACAGGGGGCGACGCTAACTATGGCTACACCTTC	CASSHNTGGDANYGYTF
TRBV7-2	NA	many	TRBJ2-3	TGTGCCAGCAGCACACTAGCTCTTACGCAGTATTTT	CASSTLALTQYF
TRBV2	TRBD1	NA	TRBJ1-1	TGTGCCAGCAGGCCCCAGGGGGGAATGAACACTGAAGCTTTCTTT	CASRPQGGMNTEAFF
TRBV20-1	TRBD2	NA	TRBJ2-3	TGCAGTGCGAAAAGGACTAGCGGAAGTGCTAGCACAGATACGCAGTATTTT	CSAKRTSGSASTDTQYF
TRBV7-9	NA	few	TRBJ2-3	TGTGCCAGCAGCTTAGGGCCGTATACGCAGTATTTT	CASSLGPYTQYF
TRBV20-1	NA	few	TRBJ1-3	TGCAGTGCTTCCTCAATAGGACAAACTAGCTCTGGAAACACCATATATTTT	CSASSIGQTSSGNTIYF
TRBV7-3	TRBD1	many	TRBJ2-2	TGTGCCAGCAGGGACAGGGAGACGACCGGGGAGCTGTTTTTT	CASRDRETTGELFF
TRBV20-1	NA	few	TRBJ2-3	TGCAGTGCTATTAGGCCGCCAGATACGCAGTATTTT	CSAIRPPDTQYF
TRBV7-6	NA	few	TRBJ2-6	TGTGCCAGCAGCTTAGCCCTACGCTCTGGGGCCAACGTCCTGACTTTC	CASSLALRSGANVLTF
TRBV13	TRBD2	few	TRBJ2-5	TGTGCCAGCGGACAAGTAGCGGGCATGCTCCAAGAGACCCAGTACTTC	CASGQVAGMLQETQYF
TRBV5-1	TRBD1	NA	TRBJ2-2	TGCGCCAGCAGCGGTACCGGGACAGGGAACACCGGGGAGCTGTTTTTT	CASSGTGTGNTGELFF
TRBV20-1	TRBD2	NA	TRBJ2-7	TGCAGTGCTAGAGACAGACTAGCGGGAGGACGGATGTACTCCTACGAGCAGTACTTC	CSARDRLAGGRMYSYEQYF
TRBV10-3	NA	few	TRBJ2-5	TGTGCCATCAGTTCAGGGGTCCAAGAGACCCAGTACTTC	CAISSGVQETQYF
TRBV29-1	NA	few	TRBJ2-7	TGCAGCGTTGTGTCCGCTACGATCTCCTACGAGCAGTACTTC	CSVVSATISYEQYF